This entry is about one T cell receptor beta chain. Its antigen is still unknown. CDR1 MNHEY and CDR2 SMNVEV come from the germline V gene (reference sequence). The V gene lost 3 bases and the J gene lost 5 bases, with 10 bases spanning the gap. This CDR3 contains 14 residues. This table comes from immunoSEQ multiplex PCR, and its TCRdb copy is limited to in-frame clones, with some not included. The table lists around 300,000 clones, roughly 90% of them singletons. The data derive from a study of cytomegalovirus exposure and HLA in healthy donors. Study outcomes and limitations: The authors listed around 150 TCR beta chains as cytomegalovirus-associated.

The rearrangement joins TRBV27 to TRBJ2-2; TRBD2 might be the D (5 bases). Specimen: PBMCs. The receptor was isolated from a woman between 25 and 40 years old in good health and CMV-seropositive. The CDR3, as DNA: TGTGCCAGCAGTTTTGGACTCGGAACCGGGGAGCTGTTTTTT. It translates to CASSFGLGTGELFF.